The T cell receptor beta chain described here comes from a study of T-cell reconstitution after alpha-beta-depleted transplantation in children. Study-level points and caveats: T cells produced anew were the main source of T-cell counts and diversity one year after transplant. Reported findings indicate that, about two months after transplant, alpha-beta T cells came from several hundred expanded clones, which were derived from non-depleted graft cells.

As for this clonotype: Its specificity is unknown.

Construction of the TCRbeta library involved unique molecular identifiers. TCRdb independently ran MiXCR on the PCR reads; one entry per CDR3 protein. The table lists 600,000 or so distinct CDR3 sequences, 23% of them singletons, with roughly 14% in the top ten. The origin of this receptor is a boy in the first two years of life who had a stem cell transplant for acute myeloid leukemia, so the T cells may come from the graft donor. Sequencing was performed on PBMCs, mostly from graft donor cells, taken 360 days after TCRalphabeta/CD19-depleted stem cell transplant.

CDR3 amino acids: CASSLGTGVSYEQYF. The CDR3 DNA follows: TGTGCCAGCAGCTTAGGGACAGGAGTTTCCTACGAGCAGTACTTC. The chain is built from TRBV7-2 and TRBJ2-7, with TRBD1 matching 7 bases. Looked up from germline, CDR1 is SGHTA and CDR2 is FQGNSA. There are 15 residues in the CDR3. V was pared by 1 base and J by 1 base, with 4 bases of the junction left unmatched.